Reported below is one T cell receptor (beta chain). Its antigen specificity is not known. Base qualities were left out, and no much larger clone turns up one base away. Genomic DNA was extracted from sorted cells for sequencing of the TCRbeta CDR3 region. The immunoSEQ Assay was used to sequence the TCRbeta CDR3 regions. This is the immuneACCESS table as TCRdb keeps it, with only in-frame sequences that have V and J called. A part of the clones is gone; compared with another copy, unresolved V genes explain less than half, and the rest is unexplained. Recorded for this sample are about 30,000 clones; more than 75% of them occurred a single time. The ten largest make up 25% to 30% of the sample. V is pruned by 2 bases and J by 7 bases, leaving 5 bases of the junction without a gene match. The CDR3 has 13 amino acids, counting the end cysteine and phenylalanine. CDR3 DNA only is kept here, 39 bases in frame from base 1. From a lookup of the germline V gene, CDR1 and CDR2 are SGHDN and FVKESK.

This record belongs to a study of OX40 agonist ivuxolimab in advanced cancers. Notes on the research overall: The costimulatory receptor OX40 (CD134) was targeted by ivuxolimab, a fully human IgG2 agonistic monoclonal antibody. Intravenous ivuxolimab was administered to patients every 2 weeks at six dose levels: 0.01, 0.1, 0.3, 1.5, 3 and 10 mg/kg. Of the 50 to 55 dose-escalation patients, hepatocellular carcinoma was present in roughly 19, melanoma in approximately 15, renal cell carcinoma in 9 and head and neck cancer in 9. The dose-escalation cohort was about 83% male with a mean age of around 64 years, ranging from 23 to 79. Prior anti-PD-1, anti-PD-L1 or anti-CTLA-4 therapy was permitted, and about 40% of dose-escalation patients had received checkpoint inhibitors. Three dose-escalation patients achieved partial responses, one with hepatocellular carcinoma and two with cutaneous melanoma. Peripheral TCRbeta sequencing was intended to test whether TCR sequence diversity was altered and clonal T-cell expansion was caused by ivuxolimab. The paper describes the monotherapy dose-escalation part (N of about 55 patients) of the phase I trial of ivuxolimab.

The trial excluded patients who had a history of autoimmune disease or who were on systemic immunosuppression. Peripheral blood for TCR sequencing was collected from all dose cohorts at baseline, on cycle 4 day 1, and on cycle 7 day 1. The samples were drawn from a first-in-human, open-label, multicenter phase I dose-escalation trial of ivuxolimab. The trial enrolled adults with locally advanced or metastatic head and neck squamous cell, hepatocellular, melanoma or renal cell carcinoma. Before TCR sequencing, CD4+ and CD8+ T cells were separately sorted from peripheral blood. On the study overall, not on this receptor specifically: In partial responders in the 0.1-3.0 mg/kg groups, normalized peripheral clonal expansion was found to be among the lowest, especially among CD8+ T cells. Low levels of normalized T-cell clonal expansion were also shown by some nonresponding patients. Clonal expansion of both CD4+ and CD8+ blood T cells was observed from baseline to week 6 at doses 0.1 to 3.0 mg/kg. After ivuxolimab, expanded clones were on average more numerous among CD8+ T cells than among CD4+ T cells. Which antigens the clonally expanded peripheral T cells were specific for was not determined.

This receptor was identified in an adult with an advanced solid tumor such as melanoma, head and neck, liver or kidney cancer. This material consisted of CD4+ or CD8+ T cells sorted from blood, taken in a trial of the OX40 agonist ivuxolimab. The chain uses TRBV14 and TRBJ2-7; a stretch of 7 junction bases matches TRBD1. DNA sequence: TGTGCCAGCAGCCAAAAGGGGGCCTGGGAGCAGTACTTC. It translates as CASSQKGAWEQYF.